The present TCR beta chain was sequenced within a study of molecular identifiers for immune sequencing clone quantification. Background on the study: In replicates, the authors split RNA from roughly 20,000 or 100,000 naive CD8 cells five ways and sequenced four.

The germline V and J ends were trimmed by 1 base and 10 bases, with 14 bases remaining between them. Germline V lookup: CDR1 LGHDT, CDR2 YNNKEL (reference sequence). This CDR3 is 14 amino acids long. Only a few counts were recorded for this clonotype. What it binds is unknown. Study-level points and caveats: Whereas naive cells kept under 1% of molecules in clones above 20 RNA copies, such clones held over 98% in effectors.

TCRdb called the PCR reads again in MiXCR, with one record for every CDR3 protein. The sample yields approximately 100,000 distinct CDR3 sequences, roughly a third seen once. The origin of this receptor is a human donor in good health. Some libraries in this study had Jurkat cell RNA spiked in. The V and J genes are TRBV3-1 and TRBJ2-4; a weak D match, TRBD1 (6 bases). Sequenced sample: naive CD8+ T cells from blood, with Jurkat cell RNA spiked in. Subset: FACS-sorted CD8+CD4-CCR7+CD45RA+ naive T cells. CDR3 sequence: CASSQATGMGIQYF. Written as DNA, the CDR3 is TGTGCCAGCAGCCAAGCAACAGGGATGGGAATTCAGTACTTC. The variable domain in full, with the rest retrieved from reference TRBV3-1 and TRBJ2-4, is DTAVSQTPKYLVTQMGNDKSIKCEQNLGHDTMYWYKQDSKKFLKIMFSYNNKELIINETVPNRFSPKSPDKAHLNLHINSLELGDSAVYFCASSQATGMGIQYFGAGTRLSVL.